This TCR beta chain is drawn from a study of cytomegalovirus exposure and HLA in healthy donors. Study conclusions and caveats: Later analysis identified about 15,000 TCR beta sequences associated with HLA alleles, using a false discovery rate threshold of 0.05.

A note on this clone: Its cognate antigen is unknown.

The PCR contained 60 Vbeta and 13 Jbeta primers. Assay: immunoSEQ multiplex PCR; the TCRdb copy retains only in-frame clones and omits some. In the table there are around 120,000 clones, about 86% of which are singletons. The CDR3 runs to 12 residues. The V end was cut by 4 bases, the J end by 8 bases, with 8 bases between. The germline V gene encodes CDR1 MNHEY and CDR2 SVGAGI. The chain is built from TRBV6-5 and TRBJ1-4; weak D call: TRBD1 (5 bases). The source is a woman in her 30s in good health and CMV-seronegative. Input material: PBMCs. As DNA, the CDR3 is TGTGCCAGCAGTTCGGGGGGAGAAAAACTGTTTTTT. Protein sequence: CASSSGGEKLFF.